The 15 T cell receptor beta chains below were found in one sample sequenced in a study of cytomegalovirus exposure and HLA in healthy donors. The protocol was immunoSEQ multiplex PCR, while the TCRdb copy is restricted to in-frame clones and leaves out a portion. The data show roughly 200,000 clones, with about 81% seen just once and around 1.3% held by the top ten. The material sequenced was PBMCs. Source of these receptors: a woman in her 30s in good health and CMV-seronegative.

CDR3 region: CASSQGIGVSVNNEQFF. CDR3 nucleotide sequence: TGCGCCAGCAGCCAAGGAATAGGAGTCTCGGTCAACAATGAGCAGTTCTTC. The chain is built from TRBV4-1 and TRBJ2-1; D gene ambiguous. Germline lookup yields CDR1 MGHRA and CDR2 YSYEKL. V was trimmed by 1 base and J by 5 bases, leaving 18 bases between them. CDR3 length: 17 amino acids.

The chain uses TRBV29-1 and TRBJ2-5, with D perhaps TRBD2 (7 bases). CDR3 length: 13 amino acids. CDR1 SQVTM and CDR2 ANQGSEA come from the germline V gene. The CDR3: CTSGGGASETQYF. The CDR3 coding sequence is TGCACCTCTGGGGGGGGCGCGTCAGAGACCCAGTACTTC.

The J gene is TRBJ2-7, the V gene TRBV30; D not certain. CDR3 length: 13 amino acids. Germline V gene data show CDR1 as GTSNPN and CDR2 as SVGIG (reference sequence). The V end lost 0 bases, the J end lost 2 bases, and 8 bases lay between the germline ends. The CDR3 DNA is TGTGCCTGGAGTGTTTTTACGGCCTACGAGCAGTACTTC. Translated: CAWSVFTAYEQYF. Using reference TRBV30 and TRBJ2-7 for the parts outside the CDR3, the full variable domain is SQTIHQWPATLVQPVGSPLSLECTVEGTSNPNLYWYRQAAGRGLQLLFYSVGIGQISSEVPQNLSASRPQDRQFILSSKKLLLSDSGFYLCAWSVFTAYEQYFGPGTRLTVT.

The rearrangement links TRBV2 to TRBJ1-2; 8 nucleotides match TRBD1. The V gene end was trimmed by 4 bases and the J gene end by 8 bases; junction bases not matched to a gene: 3. Germline V gene sequence: CDR1 SNHLY, CDR2 FYNNEI. There are 12 residues in the CDR3. As DNA, the CDR3 is TGTGCCAGCAGTGGGACAGGGAACGGCTACACCTTC. This codes for CASSGTGNGYTF.

This chain joins TRBV18 and TRBJ2-2, with a weak D call TRBD2 (5 bases). The V end lost 3 bases, the J end lost 5 bases, and 13 bases lay between the germline ends. This CDR3 comprises 15 residues. Germline V gene sequence: CDR1 KGHSH, CDR2 LQKENI. The CDR3 region is CASSPDLKRTGELFF. The CDR3 region has the DNA TGTGCCAGCTCACCGGACTTGAAACGAACCGGGGAGCTGTTTTTT. Complete variable domain (other parts from reference TRBV18 and TRBJ2-2): NAGVMQNPRHLVRRRGQEARLRCSPMKGHSHVYWYRQLPEEGLKFMVYLQKENIIDESGMPKERFSAEFPKEGPSILRIQQVVRGDSAAYFCASSPDLKRTGELFFGEGSRLTVL.

This chain uses TRBV9 with TRBJ1-2, with TRBD1 matching 8 bases. The CDR3 length is 14 residues. The V segment lost 4 bases and the J segment 6 bases; nucleotides outside the gene matches: 8. Germline V lookup: CDR1 SGDLS, CDR2 YYNGEE. The CDR3 nucleotides read TGTGCCAGCAGCATCAAGGACAGGGTTAATGGCTACACCTTC. Protein: CASSIKDRVNGYTF. The variable domain in full, with the rest retrieved from reference TRBV9 and TRBJ1-2, is DSGVTQTPKHLITATGQRVTLRCSPRSGDLSVYWYQQSLDQGLQFLIQYYNGEERAKGNILERFSAQQFPDLHSELNLSSLELGDSALYFCASSIKDRVNGYTFGSGTRLTVV.

CDR3 amino acids: CASYSGTTHNEQFF. As DNA, the CDR3 is TGTGCCAGTTACTCTGGGACTACCCACAATGAGCAGTTCTTC. This chain uses TRBV6-5 with TRBJ2-1, with 7 positions matching TRBD2. The CDR3 consists of 14 residues. J gave up 5 bases and V 9 bases, and 10 bases lay outside the gene matches. Per the germline V gene, CDR1 is MNHEY and CDR2 is SVGAGI.

V and J are TRBV5-1 and TRBJ1-1, with D uncertain. In germline, CDR1 is SGHRS, CDR2 YFSETQ. Trimming took 0 bases from V and 5 from J, leaving 14 bases between them. This CDR3 has 15 amino acids. DNA of the CDR3: TGCGCCAGCAGCTTGGGGGCGCGCGGGAAAACTGAAGCTTTCTTT. Amino acids: CASSLGARGKTEAFF. The whole variable domain, remainder taken from reference TRBV5-1 and TRBJ1-1, is KAGVTQTPRYLIKTRGQQVTLSCSPISGHRSVSWYQQTPGQGLQFLFEYFSETQRNKGNFPGRFSGRQFSNSRSEMNVSTLELGDSALYLCASSLGARGKTEAFFGQGTRLTVV.

The chain has TRBV5-6 and TRBJ1-2; TRBD1 aligns across 7 bases. Germline CDR1 reads SGHDT; CDR2 reads YYEEEE. Germline trimming cut 4 bases from V and 7 bases from J; bases unmatched to any gene: 16. The CDR3 contains 16 residues. CDR3 coding DNA: TGTGCCAGCAGCCCGACGAATGAGGGGGCTCTCGGTGGCTACACCTTC. This encodes CASSPTNEGALGGYTF.

The V and J genes are TRBV2 and TRBJ2-1, with TRBD2 matching over 9 bases. CDR1 is SNHLY and CDR2 is FYNNEI in the germline V gene. The CDR3 is 16 residues long. After removal of 6 bases from V and 7 bases from J, the junction contained 13 bases not matched to a gene. The CDR3 DNA reads TGTGCCAGCAGGACCTTCATGCGGGGGGGCCGGAATGAGCAGTTCTTC. Residues: CASRTFMRGGRNEQFF. The full variable domain, its missing parts supplied by reference TRBV2 and TRBJ2-1, is EPEVTQTPSHQVTQMGQEVILRCVPISNHLYFYWYRQILGQKVEFLVSFYNNEISEKSEIFDDQFSVERPDGSNFTLKIRSTKLEDSAMYFCASRTFMRGGRNEQFFGPGTRLTVL.

The count of this clone is one. The genes are TRBV19 and TRBJ2-7; TRBD1 matches at 9 bases. This CDR3 contains 15 residues. The germline gives CDR1 LNHDA, CDR2 SQIVND (reference sequence). V was clipped by 6 bases and J by 2 bases; unmatched bases: 8. CDR3 amino acids: CASSDPGQGTYEQYF. The CDR3 nucleotides read TGTGCCAGTAGCGACCCGGGACAGGGAACCTACGAGCAGTACTTC.

The chain has TRBV19 and TRBJ2-7, with D possibly TRBD1 on 6 matching bases. The CDR3 is 17 amino acids. Germline CDR1 is LNHDA and CDR2 is SQIVND (reference sequence). Trimming left V 5 bases short and J 5 bases short, with 25 bases between. The DNA of the CDR3 is TGTGCCAGTAGTCTTTTACCTCAGGGGAACTCGGTACACGAGCAGTACTTC. Translation gives CASSLLPQGNSVHEQYF.

The rearrangement joins TRBV7-9 to TRBJ2-7; TRBD1 matches 10 bases. V trimming: 4 bases; J trimming: 4 bases; junction bases outside the gene matches: 7. Germline values: CDR1 SEHNR, CDR2 FQNEAQ (reference sequence). This CDR3 comprises 15 residues. The CDR3 here is CASSSRTGGRYEQYF. In nucleotides, the CDR3 is TGTGCCAGCAGCTCTCGGACAGGGGGACGATACGAGCAGTACTTC.

The chain recombines TRBV7-6 with TRBJ1-2; a possible D gene is TRBD1 (5 bases). The germline V and J ends were trimmed by 5 bases and 7 bases, with 17 bases remaining between them. The germline gives CDR1 SGHVS, CDR2 FNYEAQ. The CDR3 is 14 residues long. CDR3 DNA: TGTGCCAGCAGCGCCGAAGTTGGGGGGTTTGGCTACACCTTC. Translating gives CASSAEVGGFGYTF. The full variable domain, in which reference TRBV7-6 and TRBJ1-2 provide the parts outside the CDR3, is GAGVSQSPRYKVTKRGQDVALRCDPISGHVSLYWYRQALGQGPEFLTYFNYEAQQDKSGLPNDRFSAERPEGSISTLTIQRTEQRDSAMYRCASSAEVGGFGYTFGSGTRLTVV.

The gene calls are TRBV10-1 and TRBJ2-7; D not certain. Germline V gives CDR1 WNHNN, CDR2 SYGVQD (reference sequence). The CDR3 spans 17 residues. Trimming took 3 bases from V and 1 from J, leaving 19 bases between them. In DNA, the CDR3 is TGCGCCAGCAGTGACCGAAGACCGATAGCTAGGTCCTACGAGCAGTACTTC. It translates to CASSDRRPIARSYEQYF.